The 20 T cell receptor beta chains in this list originate from one sample, sequenced in a study of blood T cell repertoires in COVID-19. Using immunoSEQ multiplex PCR, the repertoire was profiled, and TCRdb retains in-frame clones only, with some absent. The sample has under 200,000 clones, around four fifths seen once. Sequenced: peripheral blood. Receptors originate from a man in his fifties or sixties with COVID-19, enrolled during active disease.

V and J are TRBV7-8 and TRBJ1-6; D not certain. This CDR3 region has 16 residues. V was cut by 3 bases and J by 5 bases, with 14 bases left in between. The V gene's germline CDR1 is SGHVS and CDR2 FQNEAQ. This CDR3 reads CASSLGISRDNSPLHF. CDR3 coding DNA: TGTGCCAGCAGCTTGGGTATAAGCCGGGATAATTCACCCCTCCACTTT.

As regards this clone: This same CDR3 is encoded by further DNA sequences in the sample. This chain connects TRBV5-1 to TRBJ1-2; D perhaps matches TRBD1 (6 bases). The CDR3 is 13 residues long. V was trimmed by 0 bases and J by 3 bases, leaving 6 bases between them. Looked up from germline, CDR1 is SGHRS and CDR2 is YFSETQ. CDR3 nucleotide sequence: TGCGCCAGCAGCTTGGGGACAGACTATGGCTACACCTTC. It yields the protein CASSLGTDYGYTF.

A few counts support this clone. The chain carries TRBV11-2 and TRBJ1-2; D not certain. This CDR3 has 14 amino acids. V lost 0 bases to trimming and J lost 6 bases, with 11 bases between them. Germline V gene data show CDR1 as SGHAT and CDR2 as FQNNGV. Written as DNA, the CDR3 is TGTGCCAGCAGCTTAGAGCCAGGCATCCATGGCTACACCTTC. Translation: CASSLEPGIHGYTF.

This clone was seen a handful of times. The chain recombines TRBV14 with TRBJ1-2; tentative D call: TRBD1 (6 bases). With 1 base removed from V and 8 bases from J, the gap between germline ends came to 17 bases. Per the germline V gene, CDR1 is SGHDN and CDR2 is FVKESK. CDR3 size: 15 residues. The CDR3 loop reads CASSQAQGVGGGYTF. The CDR3 coding sequence is TGTGCCAGCAGCCAAGCACAGGGAGTTGGTGGAGGCTACACCTTC.

This chain links TRBV28 with TRBJ1-1; possibly TRBD1 for D (5 bases). The V end was cut by 7 bases, the J end by 4 bases, with 13 bases between. Germline V gene sequence: CDR1 MDHEN, CDR2 SYDVKM. The CDR3 is 13 amino acids. The CDR3 loop is CASIPGVFTEAFF. CDR3 DNA sequence: TGTGCCAGCATCCCGGGGGTTTTCACTGAAGCTTTCTTT.

This clone was counted between two and nine times. The chain links TRBV13 to TRBJ2-5; 8 bases map to TRBD1. V lost 5 bases and J lost 2; bases outside the gene matches: 13. This CDR3 comprises 17 residues. Germline V CDR1 and CDR2: PRHDT, FYEKMQ (reference sequence). The CDR3 DNA follows: TGTGCCAGCAGCCCCCCCCAAGGTAACAGGGGGCAAGAGACCCAGTACTTC. Amino acids: CASSPPQGNRGQETQYF.

The V call is TRBV19, the J call TRBJ1-4; TRBD1 is a possible D gene (6 bases). The CDR3 has 13 amino acids. Germline V gives CDR1 LNHDA, CDR2 SQIVND (reference sequence). V was trimmed by 5 bases and J by 10 bases, leaving 14 bases between them. CDR3 DNA: TGTGCCAGTAGTCGCGCCAAACAGGGAAAACTGTTTTTT. Its translation: CASSRAKQGKLFF.

V gene TRBV2 combines with J gene TRBJ1-2, with 8 bases lining up with TRBD1. Germline CDR1 SNHLY, CDR2 FYNNEI. CDR3 length: 15 residues. J lost 4 bases, V lost 6 bases, and 10 bases had no gene match. This chain's CDR3 is CASRTTGDRIYGYTF. CDR3 DNA sequence: TGTGCCAGCAGAACGACAGGGGACAGGATCTATGGCTACACCTTC.

J is TRBJ2-1 and V is TRBV11-3, with a tentative D call TRBD1 (6 bases). V shed 3 bases and J shed 7 bases, with 10 bases lying between them. The V gene's germline CDR1 is SGHNT and CDR2 YENEEA. The CDR3 is made up of 13 amino acids. The CDR3 region is CASSLLGGNEQFF. In DNA, the CDR3 is TGTGCCAGCAGCTTGCTAGGGGGAAATGAGCAGTTCTTC.

CDR3: CASSPTPGQGYEQYF. The CDR3 DNA is TGTGCCAGTAGTCCAACCCCCGGACAGGGGTACGAGCAGTACTTC. V usage is TRBV19 and J usage is TRBJ2-7, with 9 nucleotides matching TRBD1. Unmatched junction bases numbered 9, after V lost 5 bases and J lost 4 bases. Germline loops: CDR1 LNHDA, CDR2 SQIVND (reference sequence). The CDR3 is made up of 15 amino acids.

This chain uses TRBV7-2 with TRBJ1-3; tentatively, D is TRBD1 (6 bases). CDR1 is SGHTA, CDR2 FQGNSA, per germline. V was clipped by 5 bases and J by 2 bases, with 13 bases between them. CDR3 length: 15 amino acids. The CDR3 DNA reads TGTGCCAGCAGCCCTTTTACAGGGACTGGAAACACCATATATTTT. Protein product: CASSPFTGTGNTIYF. Variable domain in full (rest from reference TRBV7-2 and TRBJ1-3): GAGVSQSPSNKVTEKGKDVELRCDPISGHTALYWYRQSLGQGLEFLIYFQGNSAPDKSGLPSDRFSAERTGGSVSTLTIQRTQQEDSAVYLCASSPFTGTGNTIYFGEGSWLTVV.

The J gene is TRBJ2-3, the V gene TRBV6-2 or TRBV6-3; 11 bases are shared with TRBD1. There are 13 residues in the CDR3. The V segment lost 6 bases and the J segment 10 bases; nucleotides outside the gene matches: 6. Germline V CDR1 and CDR2: MNHEY, SVGEGT. CDR3 nucleotide sequence: TGTGCCAGCAGCCTTGGGGACAGGGGGTCGCAGTATTTT. Translated: CASSLGDRGSQYF.

This clone was counted only a few times. V gene TRBV28 combines with J gene TRBJ1-1; a possible D gene is TRBD1 (5 bases). The V gene lost 7 bases and the J gene lost 1 base, with 10 bases spanning the gap. The CDR3 is 13 residues long. Germline loops: CDR1 MDHEN, CDR2 SYDVKM. The CDR3 spells CASITTANTEAFF. Written as DNA, the CDR3 is TGTGCCAGCATCACGACAGCGAACACTGAAGCTTTCTTT.

The chain recombines TRBV6-2 or TRBV6-3 with TRBJ2-1; TRBD1 aligns across 10 bases. Germline loops: CDR1 MNHEY, CDR2 SVGEGT. The V gene end was trimmed by 5 bases and the J gene end by 4 bases; junction bases not matched to a gene: 2. This CDR3 has 14 residues. The CDR3 DNA follows: TGTGCCAGCAGTACGGGACAGGGGTACAATGAGCAGTTCTTC. Encoded protein: CASSTGQGYNEQFF.

This chain joins TRBV29-1 and TRBJ2-5; the match to TRBD1 covers 11 bases. Trimming took 8 bases from V and 2 from J; bases not matched to a gene: 10. The CDR3 runs 15 residues. Germline CDR1 reads SQVTM; CDR2 reads ANQGSEA. CDR3 sequence: CSTHGWDRGQETQYF. Written as DNA, the CDR3 is TGCAGCACCCACGGATGGGACAGGGGGCAAGAGACCCAGTACTTC.

This clone has a single count. This rearrangement joins TRBV4-1 to TRBJ1-1; a possible D gene is TRBD1 (5 bases). The CDR3 is 14 residues long. Germline CDR1 reads MGHRA; CDR2 reads YSYEKL. V dropped 0 bases and J dropped 5 bases, with 10 bases sitting between them. In DNA form, the CDR3 reads TGCGCCAGCAGCCAAGAGGCAGGGTGGACTGAAGCTTTCTTT. As protein: CASSQEAGWTEAFF.

This chain uses TRBV10-1 with TRBJ2-1; 7 nucleotides align to TRBD2. The V segment lost 2 bases and the J segment 5 bases; nucleotides outside the gene matches: 9. There are 16 residues in the CDR3. Germline CDR1 is WNHNN and CDR2 is SYGVQD (reference sequence). CDR3 protein: CASSEKRGRGHNEQFF. CDR3 in DNA: TGCGCCAGCAGTGAGAAGCGGGGAAGGGGTCACAATGAGCAGTTCTTC.

This chain connects TRBV19 to TRBJ1-4; 9 bases match TRBD1. CDR1 is LNHDA and CDR2 is SQIVND in the germline V gene (reference sequence). Losses at the gene ends were 6 bases for V and 8 bases for J; bases not matched to a gene: 4. This CDR3 comprises 13 residues. Here the CDR3 reads CASSRGQGEKLFF. The DNA for the CDR3 is TGTGCCAGTAGCCGGGGACAGGGAGAAAAACTGTTTTTT.

The chain is built from TRBV30 and TRBJ2-4, with 14 nucleotides matching TRBD2. CDR3 length: 17 residues. V shed 5 bases and J 1 base; nucleotides not matched to a gene: 7. The germline gives CDR1 GTSNPN, CDR2 SVGIG (reference sequence). The CDR3 DNA reads as TGTGCCTGGGGACTAGCGGGAGGTATATGGGCCAAAAACATTCAGTACTTC. It yields the protein CAWGLAGGIWAKNIQYF.

V gene TRBV2 combines with J gene TRBJ1-5, with a weak D call TRBD1 (5 bases). Germline CDR1 and CDR2: SNHLY and FYNNEI. The V and J ends lost 3 bases and 7 bases respectively, with 16 bases between them. CDR3 size: 15 residues. CDR3 sequence reads: CASSDNSGLGQPQHF. Written as DNA, the CDR3 is TGTGCCAGCAGTGATAACTCAGGGCTCGGCCAGCCCCAGCATTTT.